This T cell receptor (beta chain) was profiled in a study of shared clonotypes between healthy human individuals. Trimming cost V 6 bases and J 3 bases, with 2 bases left between them. This CDR3 is 11 amino acids long. The germline V gene has CDR1 MNHNY and CDR2 SVGAGI (reference sequence). Only in-frame clones appear in the TCRdb table, and some are missing; sequencing was by immunoSEQ multiplex PCR. The table shows 550,000 to 600,000 clones, with roughly four fifths occurring only once. Sequencing input: PBMCs. V usage is TRBV6-6 and J usage is TRBJ2-2; no firm D call. The receptor was isolated from a woman in her forties in good health. Some clones in this sample may be carry-over from other donors' samples. The CDR3 DNA reads TGTGCCAGCAGGGACACCGGGGAGCTGTTTTTT. Translation: CASRDTGELFF.